The source of this T cell receptor beta chain is a study of cytomegalovirus exposure and HLA in healthy donors. The CDR3 length is 14 residues. CDR1 is MDHEN and CDR2 is SYDVKM in the germline V gene. Trimming stripped 3 bases from V and 4 bases from J, with 11 bases between. The PCR used 60 Vbeta and 13 Jbeta primers. The data were produced by immunoSEQ multiplex PCR, yet TCRdb's version contains in-frame clones alone and is incomplete. The top ten clones hold approximately 4.2% of a sample with roughly 110,000 clones, over 60% of them seen once. The gene calls are TRBV28 and TRBJ2-3; no reliable D call. This TCR was recovered from a male donor in good health and CMV-seronegative. Input material: PBMCs. The CDR3 loop is CASSFPNRADTQYF. The CDR3 coding sequence is TGTGCCAGCAGTTTCCCGAACCGGGCAGATACGCAGTATTTT.